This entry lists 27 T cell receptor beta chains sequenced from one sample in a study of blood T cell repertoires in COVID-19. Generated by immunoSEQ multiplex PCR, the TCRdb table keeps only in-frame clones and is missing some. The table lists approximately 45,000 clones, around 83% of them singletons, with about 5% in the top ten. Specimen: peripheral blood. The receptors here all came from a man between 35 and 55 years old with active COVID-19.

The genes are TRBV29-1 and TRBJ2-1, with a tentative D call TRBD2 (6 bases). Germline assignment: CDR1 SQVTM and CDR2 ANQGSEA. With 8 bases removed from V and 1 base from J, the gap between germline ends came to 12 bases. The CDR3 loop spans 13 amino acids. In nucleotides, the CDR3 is TGCAGCACGGGACTCTATTCCTACAATGAGCAGTTCTTC. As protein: CSTGLYSYNEQFF.

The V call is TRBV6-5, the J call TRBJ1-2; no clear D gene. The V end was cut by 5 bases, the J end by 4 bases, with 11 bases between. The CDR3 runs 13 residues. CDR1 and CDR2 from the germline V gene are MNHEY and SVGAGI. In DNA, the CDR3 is TGTGCCAGCAGTAAATCCCTAGGCTATGGCTACACCTTC. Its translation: CASSKSLGYGYTF.

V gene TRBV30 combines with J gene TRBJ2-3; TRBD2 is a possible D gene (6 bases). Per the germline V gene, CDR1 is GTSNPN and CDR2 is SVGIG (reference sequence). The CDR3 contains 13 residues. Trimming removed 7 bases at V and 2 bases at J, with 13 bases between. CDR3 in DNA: TGTGCCTCCCAAGGCGGGAACACAGATACGCAGTATTTT. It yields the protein CASQGGNTDTQYF.

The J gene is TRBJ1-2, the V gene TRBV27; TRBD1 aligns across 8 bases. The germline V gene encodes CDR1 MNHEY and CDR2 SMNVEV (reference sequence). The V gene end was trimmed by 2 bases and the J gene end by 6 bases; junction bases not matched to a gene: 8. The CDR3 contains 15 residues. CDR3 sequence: CASSLMGQGADGYTF. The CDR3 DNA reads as TGTGCCAGCAGTTTAATGGGGCAGGGGGCCGATGGCTACACCTTC.

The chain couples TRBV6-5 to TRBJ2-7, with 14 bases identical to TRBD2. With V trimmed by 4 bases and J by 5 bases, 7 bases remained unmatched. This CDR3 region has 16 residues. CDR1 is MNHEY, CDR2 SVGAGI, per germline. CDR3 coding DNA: TGTGCCAGCAGTTGGGGGACTAGCGGGAGTGGGAACGAGCAGTACTTC. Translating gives CASSWGTSGSGNEQYF.

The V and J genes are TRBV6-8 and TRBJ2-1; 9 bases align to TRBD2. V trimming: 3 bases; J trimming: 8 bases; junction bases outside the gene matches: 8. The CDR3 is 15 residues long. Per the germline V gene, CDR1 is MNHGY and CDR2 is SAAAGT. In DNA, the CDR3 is TGTGCCAGCAGTTATAAGCTAGCGGGGTTCCATGAGCAGTTCTTC. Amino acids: CASSYKLAGFHEQFF.

The CDR3 is CASSLRGGAAYEQYF. CDR3 coding DNA: TGCGCCAGCAGCTTGCGGGGGGGAGCGGCCTACGAGCAGTACTTC. The genes are TRBV5-1 and TRBJ2-7, with 8 bases lining up with TRBD2. This CDR3 has 15 amino acids. Losses at the gene ends were 1 base for V and 2 bases for J; bases not matched to a gene: 5. Germline V gene lookup returns CDR1 SGHRS and CDR2 YFSETQ.

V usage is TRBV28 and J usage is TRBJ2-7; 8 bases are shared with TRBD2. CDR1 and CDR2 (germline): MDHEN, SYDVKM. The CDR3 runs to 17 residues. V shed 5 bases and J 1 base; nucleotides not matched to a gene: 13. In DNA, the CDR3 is TGTGCCAGCAGTCCTACCGCGGGGGGAGGGCTTTCCTACGAGCAGTACTTC. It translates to CASSPTAGGGLSYEQYF.

CDR3 DNA: TGTGCCAGCACACCGGGCCGCGGGGGGGATACGCAGTATTTT. It translates to CASTPGRGGDTQYF. The gene calls are TRBV10-3 and TRBJ2-3; 8 bases fit TRBD2. Trimming at V came to 10 bases and at J to 6 bases, leaving 12 bases not matched to a gene. Germline-derived CDR1 and CDR2 are ENHRY and SYGVKD. The CDR3 totals 14 residues.

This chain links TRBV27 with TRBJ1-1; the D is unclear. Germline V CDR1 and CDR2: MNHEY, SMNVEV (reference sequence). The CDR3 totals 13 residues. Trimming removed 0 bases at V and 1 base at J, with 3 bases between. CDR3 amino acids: CASSLSRNTEAFF. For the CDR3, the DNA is TGTGCCAGCAGTTTATCCAGGAACACTGAAGCTTTCTTT.

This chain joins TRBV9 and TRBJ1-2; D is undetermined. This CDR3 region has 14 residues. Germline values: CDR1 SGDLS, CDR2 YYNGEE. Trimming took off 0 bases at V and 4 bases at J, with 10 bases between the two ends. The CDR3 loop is CASSVGQALYGYTF. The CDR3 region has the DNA TGTGCCAGCAGCGTAGGCCAGGCCCTCTATGGCTACACCTTC.

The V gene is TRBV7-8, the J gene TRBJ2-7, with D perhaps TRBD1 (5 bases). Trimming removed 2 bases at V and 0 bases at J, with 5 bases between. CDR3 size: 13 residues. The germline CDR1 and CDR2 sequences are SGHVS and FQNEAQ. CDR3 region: CASSLRGSYEQYF. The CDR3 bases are TGTGCCAGCAGCTTAAGGGGCTCCTACGAGCAGTACTTC.

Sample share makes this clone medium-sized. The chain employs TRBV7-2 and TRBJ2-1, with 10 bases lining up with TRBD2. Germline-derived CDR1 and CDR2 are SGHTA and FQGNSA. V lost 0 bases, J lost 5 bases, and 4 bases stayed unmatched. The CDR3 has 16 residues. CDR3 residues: CASSLAGLAGDNEQFF. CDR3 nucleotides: TGTGCCAGCAGCTTAGCTGGCCTAGCGGGAGACAATGAGCAGTTCTTC.

The CDR3: CASSETRQGANEQFF. The CDR3 DNA reads as TGTGCCAGCAGTGAAACCCGGCAGGGGGCTAATGAGCAGTTCTTC. The chain has TRBV2 and TRBJ2-1; 8 nucleotides line up with TRBD1. Germline CDR1 and CDR2: SNHLY and FYNNEI. CDR3 length: 15 residues. J lost 7 bases, V lost 2 bases, and 7 bases had no gene match. Drawing the rest from reference TRBV2 and TRBJ2-1, the complete variable domain is EPEVTQTPSHQVTQMGQEVILRCVPISNHLYFYWYRQILGQKVEFLVSFYNNEISEKSEIFDDQFSVERPDGSNFTLKIRSTKLEDSAMYFCASSETRQGANEQFFGPGTRLTVL.

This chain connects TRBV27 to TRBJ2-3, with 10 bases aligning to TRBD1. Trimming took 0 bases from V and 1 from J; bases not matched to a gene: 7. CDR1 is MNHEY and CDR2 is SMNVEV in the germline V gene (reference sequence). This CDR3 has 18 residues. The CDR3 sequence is CASSLSVTGTGGTDTQYF. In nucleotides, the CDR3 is TGTGCCAGCAGTTTATCGGTTACCGGGACAGGGGGCACAGATACGCAGTATTTT.

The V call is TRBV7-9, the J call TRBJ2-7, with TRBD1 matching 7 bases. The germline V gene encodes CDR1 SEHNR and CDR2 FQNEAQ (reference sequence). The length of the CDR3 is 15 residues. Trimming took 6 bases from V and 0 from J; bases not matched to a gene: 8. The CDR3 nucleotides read TGTGCCAGCAGTTATGCCGGGACAGCCTCCTACGAGCAGTACTTC. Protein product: CASSYAGTASYEQYF.

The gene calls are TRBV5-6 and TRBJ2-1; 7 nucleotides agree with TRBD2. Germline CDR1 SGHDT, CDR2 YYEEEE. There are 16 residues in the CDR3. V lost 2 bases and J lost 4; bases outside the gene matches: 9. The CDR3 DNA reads TGTGCCAGCAGCTTCCTACCTAGCGGCACTTACAATGAGCAGTTCTTC. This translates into CASSFLPSGTYNEQFF.

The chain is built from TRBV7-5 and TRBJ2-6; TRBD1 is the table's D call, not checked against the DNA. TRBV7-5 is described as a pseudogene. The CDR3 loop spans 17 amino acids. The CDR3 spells CVRSLAPGQGTTNVLTF. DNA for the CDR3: TGTGTCAGAAGCTTAGCGCCGGGACAGGGAACTACCAACGTCCTGACTTTC.

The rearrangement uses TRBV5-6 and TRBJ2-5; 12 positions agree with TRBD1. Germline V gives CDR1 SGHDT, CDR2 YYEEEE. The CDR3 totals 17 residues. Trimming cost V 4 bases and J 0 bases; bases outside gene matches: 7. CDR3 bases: TGTGCCAGCAGCCCCGGGACAGGGGGCCCCTACCAAGAGACCCAGTACTTC. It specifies CASSPGTGGPYQETQYF.

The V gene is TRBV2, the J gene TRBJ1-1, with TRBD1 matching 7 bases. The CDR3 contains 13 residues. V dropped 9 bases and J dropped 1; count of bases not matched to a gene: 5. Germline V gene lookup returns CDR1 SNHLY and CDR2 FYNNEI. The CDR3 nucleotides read TGTGCCAGTGGGGACAGTTGGAACACTGAAGCTTTCTTT. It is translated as CASGDSWNTEAFF. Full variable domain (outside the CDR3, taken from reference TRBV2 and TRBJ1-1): EPEVTQTPSHQVTQMGQEVILRCVPISNHLYFYWYRQILGQKVEFLVSFYNNEISEKSEIFDDQFSVERPDGSNFTLKIRSTKLEDSAMYFCASGDSWNTEAFFGQGTRLTVV.

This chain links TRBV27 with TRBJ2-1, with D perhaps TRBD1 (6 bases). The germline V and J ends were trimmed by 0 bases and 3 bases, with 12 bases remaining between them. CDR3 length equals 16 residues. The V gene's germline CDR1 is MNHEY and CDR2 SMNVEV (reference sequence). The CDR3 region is CASSLSIGQIYNEQFF. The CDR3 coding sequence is TGTGCCAGCAGTTTATCCATTGGACAGATCTACAATGAGCAGTTCTTC.

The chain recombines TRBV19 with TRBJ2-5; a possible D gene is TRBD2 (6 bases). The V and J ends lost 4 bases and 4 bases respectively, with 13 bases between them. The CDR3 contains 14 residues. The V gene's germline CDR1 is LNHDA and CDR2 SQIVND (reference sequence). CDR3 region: CASSTGTAGETQYF. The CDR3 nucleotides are TGTGCCAGTAGTACGGGGACTGCGGGAGAGACCCAGTACTTC.

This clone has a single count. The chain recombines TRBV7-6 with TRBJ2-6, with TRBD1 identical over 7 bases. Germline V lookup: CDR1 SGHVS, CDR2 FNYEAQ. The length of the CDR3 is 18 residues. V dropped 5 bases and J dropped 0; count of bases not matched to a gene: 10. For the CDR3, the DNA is TGTGCCAGCAGCATCCCGACAGGGCTGTTCTCTGGGGCCAACGTCCTGACTTTC. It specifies CASSIPTGLFSGANVLTF.

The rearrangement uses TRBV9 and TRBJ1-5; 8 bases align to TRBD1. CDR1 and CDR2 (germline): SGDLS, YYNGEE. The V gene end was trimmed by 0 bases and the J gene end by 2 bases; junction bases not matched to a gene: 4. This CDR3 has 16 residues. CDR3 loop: CASSVEGQGGNQPQHF. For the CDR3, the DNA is TGTGCCAGCAGCGTAGAAGGACAGGGTGGCAATCAGCCCCAGCATTTT.

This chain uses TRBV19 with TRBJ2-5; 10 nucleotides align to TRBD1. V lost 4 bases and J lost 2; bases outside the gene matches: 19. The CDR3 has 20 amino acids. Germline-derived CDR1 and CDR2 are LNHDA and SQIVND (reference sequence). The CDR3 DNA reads TGTGCCAGTAGTACCCACATTCCCGGGACAGGGGTGAGTCGGCAAGAGACCCAGTACTTC. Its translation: CASSTHIPGTGVSRQETQYF.

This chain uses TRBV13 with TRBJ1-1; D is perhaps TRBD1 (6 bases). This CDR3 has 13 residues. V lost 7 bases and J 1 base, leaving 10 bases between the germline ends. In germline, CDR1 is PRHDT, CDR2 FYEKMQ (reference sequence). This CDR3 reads CASTLGQNTEAFF. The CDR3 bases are TGTGCCAGCACCCTGGGACAGAACACTGAAGCTTTCTTT.

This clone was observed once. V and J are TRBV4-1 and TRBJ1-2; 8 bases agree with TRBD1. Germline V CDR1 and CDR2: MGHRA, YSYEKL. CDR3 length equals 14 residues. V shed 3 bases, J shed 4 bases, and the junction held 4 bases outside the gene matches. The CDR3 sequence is CASSQVQGAYGYTF. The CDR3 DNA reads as TGCGCCAGCAGCCAGGTCCAGGGGGCCTATGGCTACACCTTC.